The 23 T cell receptor beta chains below all came from one sample that was sequenced in a study of blood T cell repertoires in COVID-19. Here immunoSEQ multiplex PCR was the method, and the copy in TCRdb shows in-frame clones only, minus some. The table shows roughly 130,000 clones, with approximately 86% occurring only once. The sample comprised PBMCs or T cells enriched from blood (not recorded which). The receptors originated from a woman in her forties or fifties who had recovered from COVID-19.

The rearrangement uses TRBV19 and TRBJ1-1; no clear D gene. Between the trimmed V and J ends, which lost 6 bases and 1 base, there was a span of 12 bases. The CDR3 has 14 residues. CDR1 and CDR2 (germline): LNHDA, SQIVND (reference sequence). The CDR3 region has the DNA TGTGCCAGTAGGAGTCCTGAGGGGAACACTGAAGCTTTCTTT. Its translation: CASRSPEGNTEAFF.

This chain joins TRBV5-4 and TRBJ2-3; 7 nucleotides match TRBD2. From germline, CDR1 is SGHNT and CDR2 YYREEE (reference sequence). The CDR3 runs 19 residues. J gave up 1 base and V 4 bases, and 18 bases lay outside the gene matches. For the CDR3, the DNA is TGTGCCAGCAGCACCGGGGGGACGAGTTTGGGGTGGGGCACAGATACGCAGTATTTT. Translated, it gives CASSTGGTSLGWGTDTQYF.

Worth noting for this clone: The germline gene is not matched at one end of the junction; a read error may be the cause. The rearrangement joins TRBV6-5 to TRBJ1-5; no definite D call. CDR1 and CDR2 from the germline V gene are MNHEY and SVGAGI. This CDR3 comprises 12 residues. The CDR3 sequence is CATSHSNQPQHF. In nucleotides, the CDR3 is TGTGCCACCAGTCATAGCAATCAGCCCCAGCATTTT.

The chain is built from TRBV19 and TRBJ2-1; 8 bases match TRBD1. The CDR3 spans 15 residues. With V trimmed by 4 bases and J by 5 bases, 7 bases remained unmatched. Germline assignment: CDR1 LNHDA and CDR2 SQIVND (reference sequence). The CDR3: CASSTQGAFHNEQFF. CDR3 sequence (DNA): TGTGCCAGTAGTACCCAGGGGGCGTTTCACAATGAGCAGTTCTTC.

In nucleotides, the CDR3 is TGTGCCAGCAGCTTAGCCGCGGGCGAGCAGTACTTC. Translating it yields CASSLAAGEQYF. The chain carries TRBV7-2 and TRBJ2-7; tentative D call: TRBD2 (5 bases). The CDR3 contains 12 residues. The germline CDR1 and CDR2 sequences are SGHTA and FQGNSA. Between the trimmed V and J ends, which lost 0 bases and 6 bases, there was a span of 6 bases.

This chain uses TRBV7-2 with TRBJ1-4; D not resolved. The CDR3 has 12 amino acids. The V gene's germline CDR1 is SGHTA and CDR2 FQGNSA. Deletions cut 4 bases from V and 11 bases from J, with 11 bases between. The CDR3 DNA follows: TGTGCCAGCAGCTCCCCGGGAGGGAAACTGTTTTTT. Encoded protein: CASSSPGGKLFF.

V usage is TRBV5-1 and J usage is TRBJ2-2; D perhaps matches TRBD2 (6 bases). V was clipped by 7 bases and J by 4 bases, with 14 bases between them. Per germline, CDR1 SGHRS and CDR2 YFSETQ. CDR3 size: 14 residues. The CDR3 DNA reads as TGCGCCAGCCGGGGGACGTCGGTCACCGGGGAGCTGTTTTTT. This gives the protein CASRGTSVTGELFF.

The V gene is TRBV11-3, the J gene TRBJ1-2, with D possibly TRBD1 on 6 matching bases. Germline CDR1 SGHNT, CDR2 YENEEA. V shed 1 base and J shed 8 bases, with 8 bases lying between them. This CDR3 spans 12 amino acids. The CDR3: CASSLGQAGYTF. In DNA, the CDR3 is TGTGCCAGCAGCTTAGGACAGGCGGGCTACACCTTC.

V usage is TRBV3-1 (or the pseudogene TRBV3-2) and J usage is TRBJ1-2, with TRBD1 as a possible D gene (5 bases). The CDR3 extends over 14 amino acids. Between the trimmed V and J ends, which lost 3 bases and 4 bases, there was a span of 12 bases. Looked up from germline, CDR1 is LGHDT and CDR2 is YNNKEL (reference sequence). CDR3 residues: CASSQREGIYGYTF. As DNA, the CDR3 is TGTGCCAGCAGCCAGCGGGAGGGGATCTATGGCTACACCTTC.

The gene calls are TRBV10-3 and TRBJ2-2; a possible D gene is TRBD2 (6 bases). This CDR3 is built from 15 residues. Germline V CDR1 and CDR2: ENHRY, SYGVKD. Trimming took off 6 bases at V and 5 bases at J, with 16 bases between the two ends. CDR3: CAIRSGEFITGELFF. Written as DNA, the CDR3 is TGTGCCATCAGATCGGGAGAGTTCATAACCGGGGAGCTGTTTTTT.

The rearrangement joins TRBV6-5 to TRBJ1-2; 10 bases agree with TRBD1. Germline trimming cut 8 bases from V and 8 bases from J; bases unmatched to any gene: 11. The CDR3 has 14 residues. The germline V gene has CDR1 MNHEY and CDR2 SVGAGI. The CDR3 nucleotides are TGTGCCAGCTCCCCGACAGGGGGCCCTTACGGCTACACCTTC. The encoded protein is CASSPTGGPYGYTF.

DNA for the CDR3: TGCAGCACCTTTGACACGGCGAACACTGAAGCTTTCTTT. Translation: CSTFDTANTEAFF. The V call is TRBV29-1, the J call TRBJ1-1; D not certain. CDR1 is SQVTM and CDR2 is ANQGSEA in the germline V gene. The V gene lost 8 bases and the J gene lost 1 base, with 14 bases spanning the gap. CDR3 size: 13 residues. Drawing the rest from reference TRBV29-1 and TRBJ1-1, the complete variable domain is SAVISQKPSRDICQRGTSLTIQCQVDSQVTMMFWYRQQPGQSLTLIATANQGSEATYESGFVIDKFPISRPNLTFSTLTVSNMSPEDSSIYLCSTFDTANTEAFFGQGTRLTVV.

V and J are TRBV7-9 and TRBJ2-7; perhaps TRBD2 as D (7 bases). This CDR3 region has 14 residues. Germline loops: CDR1 SEHNR, CDR2 FQNEAQ (reference sequence). Trimming removed 5 bases from V and 6 bases from J, with 17 bases in between. The CDR3 sequence: CASSAQGRASEQYF. The CDR3, as DNA: TGTGCCAGCAGCGCCCAGGGGAGGGCGAGCGAGCAGTACTTC.

The rearrangement links TRBV7-8 to TRBJ1-1, with 11 bases fitting TRBD1. CDR1 is SGHVS and CDR2 is FQNEAQ in the germline V gene. CDR3 size: 15 residues. V was pared by 3 bases and J by 7 bases, with 7 bases of the junction left unmatched. The CDR3 loop reads CASSLTDRGHGEAFF. The DNA for the CDR3 is TGTGCCAGCAGCTTGACGGACAGGGGGCATGGTGAAGCTTTCTTT.

The chain joins TRBV19 to TRBJ2-5; D may be TRBD1 (6 bases). Germline-derived CDR1 and CDR2 are LNHDA and SQIVND (reference sequence). CDR3 length equals 13 residues. V was clipped by 7 bases and J by 5 bases, with 14 bases between them. CDR3 amino acids: CASTRTVGETQYF. Written as DNA, the CDR3 is TGTGCCAGTACCCGGACAGTCGGGGAGACCCAGTACTTC.

The V call is TRBV3-1 (or the pseudogene TRBV3-2), the J call TRBJ2-3; TRBD2 matches at 10 bases. There are 15 residues in the CDR3. The germline V gene encodes CDR1 LGHDT and CDR2 YNNKEL (reference sequence). V dropped 4 bases and J dropped 2; count of bases not matched to a gene: 3. The CDR3 region has the DNA TGTGCCAGCAGCCCTAGCGGGGGCCTCACAGATACGCAGTATTTT. Its protein is CASSPSGGLTDTQYF.

This rearrangement joins TRBV5-1 to TRBJ2-7; 7 nucleotides line up with TRBD2. The V segment lost 3 bases and the J segment 11 bases; nucleotides outside the gene matches: 8. CDR3 size: 12 residues. Germline CDR1 is SGHRS and CDR2 is YFSETQ. This chain's CDR3 is CASSWEGSTKYF. The CDR3, as DNA: TGCGCCAGCAGCTGGGAGGGGTCTACGAAGTACTTC.

This clone was observed a few times. The gene calls are TRBV18 and TRBJ1-1; D possibly corresponds to TRBD1 (6 bases). Germline lookup yields CDR1 KGHSH and CDR2 LQKENI. Trimming pared 4 bases from V and 4 bases from J, leaving 16 bases between. This CDR3 has 15 residues. The CDR3 nucleotides read TGTGCCAGCTCACAAAAGGACAGCCCATTCACTGAAGCTTTCTTT. It encodes CASSQKDSPFTEAFF.

The J gene is TRBJ2-3, the V gene TRBV5-5; TRBD1 is a possible D gene (6 bases). Germline CDR1 is SGHKS and CDR2 is YYEKEE (reference sequence). This CDR3 comprises 17 residues. V shed 0 bases and J shed 6 bases, with 20 bases lying between them. The CDR3 here is CASSLATTGQPADTQYF. In nucleotides, the CDR3 is TGTGCCAGCAGCTTGGCGACGACAGGCCAGCCGGCGGATACGCAGTATTTT.

This rearrangement joins TRBV7-6 to TRBJ2-7; a weak D match, TRBD1 (8 bases). Trimming left V 4 bases short and J 5 bases short, with 18 bases between. The CDR3 extends over 15 amino acids. Germline CDR1 and CDR2: SGHVS and FNYEAQ. The CDR3 loop is CASSSGRQGRDEQYF. The CDR3 DNA reads TGTGCCAGCAGCTCGGGCCGACAGGGGAGGGACGAGCAGTACTTC.

This clone was seen just once. The gene calls are TRBV30 and TRBJ2-3; 11 nucleotides agree with TRBD1. Per the germline V gene, CDR1 is GTSNPN and CDR2 is SVGIG (reference sequence). The CDR3 is 14 amino acids. J lost 6 bases, V lost 0 bases, and 2 bases had no gene match. CDR3 protein: CAWSVGTGGDTQYF. CDR3 coding DNA: TGTGCCTGGAGTGTAGGGACAGGGGGTGATACGCAGTATTTT.

CDR3 loop: CASSAGTTIAKNIQYF. As DNA, the CDR3 is TGCGCCAGCAGCGCCGGGACAACGATAGCCAAAAACATTCAGTACTTC. The gene calls are TRBV5-1 and TRBJ2-4, with a weak D call TRBD1 (6 bases). V was shortened by 4 bases and J by 0 bases, with 14 bases between the two germline ends. The CDR3 totals 16 residues. CDR1 and CDR2 (germline): SGHRS, YFSETQ.

The chain links TRBV30 to TRBJ1-3; possible D gene TRBD1, 5 bases. The CDR3 extends over 12 amino acids. Trimming stripped 8 bases from V and 2 bases from J, with 10 bases between. CDR1 and CDR2 (germline): GTSNPN, SVGIG (reference sequence). CDR3 protein: CAQKGAGNTIYF. CDR3 DNA sequence: TGTGCCCAGAAAGGGGCTGGAAACACCATATATTTT.